This T cell receptor (beta chain) comes out of a study of response to subunit inactivated influenza vaccine. Study-wide findings and caveats: Authors suggested seasonal influenza vaccinations each recruit few new T cells.

This clonotype was seen more than once but under ten times. Antigen: not known. CDR1 and CDR2 from the germline V gene are SGHDT and YYEEEE. CDR3 length: 14 amino acids. V was cut by 4 bases and J by 0 bases, with 11 bases left in between. One entry per CDR3 protein, called by TCRdb with MiXCR from the RT-PCR reads. The sample has fewer than 550,000 distinct CDR3 sequences, about 25% seen once. The receptor was isolated from a man in his fifties or sixties who received an inactivated influenza vaccine. The sequencing here drew on CD4+ T cells sorted from PBMCs, taken roughly 5 days after vaccination. The chain employs TRBV5-6 and TRBJ2-7; D may be TRBD2 (5 bases). The CDR3 region is CASSVPGISYEQYF. CDR3 sequence (DNA): TGTGCCAGCAGCGTGCCCGGGATCTCCTACGAGCAGTACTTC.